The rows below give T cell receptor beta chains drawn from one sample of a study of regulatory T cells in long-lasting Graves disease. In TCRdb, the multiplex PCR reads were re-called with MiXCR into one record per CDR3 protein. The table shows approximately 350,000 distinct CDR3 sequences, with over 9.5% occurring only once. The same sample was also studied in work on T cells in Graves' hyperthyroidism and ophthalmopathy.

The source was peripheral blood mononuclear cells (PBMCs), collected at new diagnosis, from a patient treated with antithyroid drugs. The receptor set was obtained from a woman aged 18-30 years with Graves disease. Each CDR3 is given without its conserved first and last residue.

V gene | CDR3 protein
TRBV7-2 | ASSRGPQETQY
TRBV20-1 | SASRTSGAPYNEQF
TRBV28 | ASSRLAGLTFYEQY
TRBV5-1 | ASSLTRDTDTQY
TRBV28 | ASSPPGLARETQY
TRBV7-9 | ASSQDQIQETNYGYT
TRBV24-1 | ATSDPLRGRTDTQY
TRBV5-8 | ASSPAAGGNNSPLH
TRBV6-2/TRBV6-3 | ASSLTYYGTMDDSPLH
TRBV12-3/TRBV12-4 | ASSSDRGNSPLH
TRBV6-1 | ASSGLQVDIQY
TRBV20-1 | SAIQGLDGYT
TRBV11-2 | ASKRDRGVETQY
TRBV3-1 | ASKTRDNEQF
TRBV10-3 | AISEGQGYGYT
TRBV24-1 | ATSDAAGATGELF
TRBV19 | ASSPLTSGTDTQY